This T cell receptor beta chain was recovered during a study of T-cell reconstitution after alpha-beta-depleted transplantation in children. Library preparation (for TCRbeta) was performed with unique molecular identifiers. TCRdb used MiXCR to reprocess the PCR reads, holding one entry per CDR3 protein. The sample includes roughly 190,000 distinct CDR3 sequences, 13% to 15% of them seen just once. This clonotype was seen ten or more times. The length of the CDR3 is 14 residues. Per germline, CDR1 MNHNS and CDR2 SASEGT. The junction had 5 bases not matched to a gene; V was cut back by 8 bases and J by 2 bases.

The input for sequencing was PBMCs from the stem cell graft donor, taken from the stem cell graft. The clonotype was recovered from a human donor who donated a stem cell graft to a child with acute lymphoblastic leukemia. The rearrangement joins TRBV6-1 to TRBJ1-5; 8 bases align to TRBD1. The CDR3: CASAGGRGNQPQHF. CDR3 nucleotides: TGTGCCAGCGCAGGGGGCAGGGGCAATCAGCCCCAGCATTTT.